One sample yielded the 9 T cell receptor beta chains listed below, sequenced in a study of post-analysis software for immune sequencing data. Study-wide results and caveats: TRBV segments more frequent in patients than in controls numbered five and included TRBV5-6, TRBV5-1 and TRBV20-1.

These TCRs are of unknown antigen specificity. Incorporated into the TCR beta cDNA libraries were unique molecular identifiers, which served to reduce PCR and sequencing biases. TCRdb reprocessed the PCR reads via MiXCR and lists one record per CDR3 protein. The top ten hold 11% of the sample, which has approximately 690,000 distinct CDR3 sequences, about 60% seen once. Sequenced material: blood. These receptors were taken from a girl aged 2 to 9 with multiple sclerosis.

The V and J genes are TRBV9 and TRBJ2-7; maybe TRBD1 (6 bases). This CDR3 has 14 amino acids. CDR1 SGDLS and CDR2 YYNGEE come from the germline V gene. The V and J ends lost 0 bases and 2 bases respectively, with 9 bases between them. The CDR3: CASSVEGDTYEQYF. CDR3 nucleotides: TGTGCCAGCAGCGTAGAGGGGGACACCTACGAGCAGTACTTC.

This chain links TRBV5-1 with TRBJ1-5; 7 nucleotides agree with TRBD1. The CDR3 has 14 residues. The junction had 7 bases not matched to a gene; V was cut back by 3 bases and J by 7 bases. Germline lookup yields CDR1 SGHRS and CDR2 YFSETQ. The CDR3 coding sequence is TGCGCCAGCAGCTCAGGGGGGGAAGAGCAGCCCCAGCATTTT. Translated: CASSSGGEEQPQHF.

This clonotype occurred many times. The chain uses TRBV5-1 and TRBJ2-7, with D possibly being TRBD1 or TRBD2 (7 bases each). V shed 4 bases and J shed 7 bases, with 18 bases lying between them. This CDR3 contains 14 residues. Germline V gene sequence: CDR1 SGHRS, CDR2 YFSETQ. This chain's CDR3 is CASSPRGTEGEQYF. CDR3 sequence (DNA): TGCGCCAGCAGCCCGCGGGGGACAGAGGGAGAGCAGTACTTC.

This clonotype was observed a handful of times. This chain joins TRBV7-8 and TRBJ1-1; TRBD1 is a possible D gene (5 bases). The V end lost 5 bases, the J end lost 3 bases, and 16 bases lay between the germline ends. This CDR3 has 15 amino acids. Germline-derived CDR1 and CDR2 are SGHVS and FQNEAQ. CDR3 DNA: TGTGCCAGCAGCGACTTGCAGGGTTTGGACACTGAAGCTTTCTTT. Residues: CASSDLQGLDTEAFF.

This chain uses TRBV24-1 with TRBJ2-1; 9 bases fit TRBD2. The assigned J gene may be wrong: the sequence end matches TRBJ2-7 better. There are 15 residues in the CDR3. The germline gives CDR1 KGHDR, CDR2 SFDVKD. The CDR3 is CADRAGGLDHNEQYF. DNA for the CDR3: TGTGCCGATAGAGCGGGAGGCCTGGATCACAATGAGCAGTACTTC.

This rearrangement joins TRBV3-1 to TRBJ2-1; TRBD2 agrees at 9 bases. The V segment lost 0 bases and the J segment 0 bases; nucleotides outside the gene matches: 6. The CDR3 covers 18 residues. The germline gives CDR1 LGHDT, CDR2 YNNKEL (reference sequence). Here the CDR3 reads CASSQEAPGLASYNEQFF. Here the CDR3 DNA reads TGTGCCAGCAGCCAAGAAGCACCGGGACTAGCCTCCTACAATGAGCAGTTCTTC.

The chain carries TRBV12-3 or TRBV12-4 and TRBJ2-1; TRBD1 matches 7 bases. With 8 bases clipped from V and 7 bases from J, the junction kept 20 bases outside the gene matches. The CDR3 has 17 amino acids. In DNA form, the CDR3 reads TGTGCCAGCGTCCGGCCATCACCAGGGGGAAGACGTAATGAGCAGTTCTTC. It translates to CASVRPSPGGRRNEQFF.

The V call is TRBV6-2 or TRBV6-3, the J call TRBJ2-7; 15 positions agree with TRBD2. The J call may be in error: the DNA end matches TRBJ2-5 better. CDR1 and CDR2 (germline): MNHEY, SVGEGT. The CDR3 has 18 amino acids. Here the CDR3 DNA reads TGTGCCAGCAGCCTGTGGGGGACTAGCGGGAGGCTTGGGGAGACCCAGTACTTC. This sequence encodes CASSLWGTSGRLGETQYF.

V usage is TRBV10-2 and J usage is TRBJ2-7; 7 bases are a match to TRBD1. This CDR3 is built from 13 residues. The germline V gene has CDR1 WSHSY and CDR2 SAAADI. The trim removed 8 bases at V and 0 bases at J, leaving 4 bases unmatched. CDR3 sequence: CASGDRASYEQYF. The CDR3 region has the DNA TGCGCCAGCGGGGACAGAGCCTCCTACGAGCAGTACTTC.